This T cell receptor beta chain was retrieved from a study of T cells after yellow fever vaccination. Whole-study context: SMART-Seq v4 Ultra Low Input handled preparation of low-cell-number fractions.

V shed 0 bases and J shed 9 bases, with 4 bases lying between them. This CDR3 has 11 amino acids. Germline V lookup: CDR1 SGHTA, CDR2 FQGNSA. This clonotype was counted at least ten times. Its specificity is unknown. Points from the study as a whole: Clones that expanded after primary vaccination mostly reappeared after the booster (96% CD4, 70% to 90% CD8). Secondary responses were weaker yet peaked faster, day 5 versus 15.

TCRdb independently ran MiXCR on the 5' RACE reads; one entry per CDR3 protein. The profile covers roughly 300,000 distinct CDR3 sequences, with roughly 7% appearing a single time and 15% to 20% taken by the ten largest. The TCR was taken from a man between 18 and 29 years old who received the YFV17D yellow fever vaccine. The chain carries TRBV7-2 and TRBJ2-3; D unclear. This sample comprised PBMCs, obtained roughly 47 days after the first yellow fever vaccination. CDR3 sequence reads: CASSLARTQYF. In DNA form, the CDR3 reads TGTGCCAGCAGCTTAGCTAGGACGCAGTATTTT.